This T cell receptor (beta chain) was captured by sequencing in a study of cytomegalovirus exposure and HLA in healthy donors. Notes on the study in general: When analyzed later, a missense DCLRE1C variant was found to be linked to TCR beta V- and J-gene trimming. Overall, roughly 160 TCR beta chains were annotated as cytomegalovirus-associated. Accurate HLA-A and HLA-B prediction from TCR beta sequences was reported for most subjects.

With 60 Vbeta and 13 Jbeta primers, the PCR was carried out. Clones were read by immunoSEQ multiplex PCR, and TCRdb kept only the in-frame ones, dropping some. The repertoire holds roughly 120,000 clones, with 81% as singletons. About this clone: The antigen remains undetermined.

These donors counted as nominally healthy when sampled, but unrecorded immune exposures were likely. The CDR3 is 20 amino acids. Losses at the gene ends were 0 bases for V and 6 bases for J; bases not matched to a gene: 21. Germline V lookup: CDR1 SGHTA, CDR2 FQGNSA. The genes are TRBV7-2 and TRBJ2-3, with 7 bases matching TRBD1. This TCR derives from a woman in her 30s in good health and CMV-seronegative. The specimen was PBMCs. The CDR3 coding sequence is TGTGCCAGCAGCTTAGCGAGGGACGGACAGGCGAGCCTTTTGGGGGATACGCAGTATTTT. It is translated as CASSLARDGQASLLGDTQYF.